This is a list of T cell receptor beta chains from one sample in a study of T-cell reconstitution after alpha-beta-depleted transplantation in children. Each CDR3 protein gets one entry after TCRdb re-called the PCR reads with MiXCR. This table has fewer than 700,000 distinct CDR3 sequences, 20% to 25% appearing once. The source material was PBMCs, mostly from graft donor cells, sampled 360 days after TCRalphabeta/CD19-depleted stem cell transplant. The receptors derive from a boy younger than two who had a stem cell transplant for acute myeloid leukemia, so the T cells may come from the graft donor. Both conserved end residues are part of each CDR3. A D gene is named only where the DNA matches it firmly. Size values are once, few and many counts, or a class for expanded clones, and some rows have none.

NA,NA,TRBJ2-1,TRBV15,TGTGCCACCAGCAGAGACCGGAGCTCCTACAATGAGCAGTTCTTC,CATSRDRSSYNEQFF
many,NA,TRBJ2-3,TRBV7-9,TGTGCCAGCGCCCGGGACATAGGCACAGATACGCAGTATTTT,CASARDIGTDTQYF
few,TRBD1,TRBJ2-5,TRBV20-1,TGCAGTGCTTCCAGGGGGTCAGAGACCCAGTACTTC,CSASRGSETQYF
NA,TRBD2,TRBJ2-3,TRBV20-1,TGCAGTGCTAGTCTAGCGGGGAATACAGATACGCAGTATTTT,CSASLAGNTDTQYF
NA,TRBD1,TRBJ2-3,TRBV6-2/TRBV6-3,TGTGCCAGCAGTAACAGGGGGCGGGTGTTGGATACGCAGTATTTT,CASSNRGRVLDTQYF
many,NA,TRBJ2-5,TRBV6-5,TGTGCCAGCAGTTACTCGAGTACGGGGGGCCTCGACCAAGAGACCCAGTACTTC,CASSYSSTGGLDQETQYF
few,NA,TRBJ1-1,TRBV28,TGTGCCAGCAGTTTACCACAGGGTAAAGCTTTCTTT,CASSLPQGKAFF
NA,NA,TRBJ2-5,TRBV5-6,TGTGCCAGCAGCTTGGGCGACAGGATCCAAGAGACCCAGTACTTC,CASSLGDRIQETQYF
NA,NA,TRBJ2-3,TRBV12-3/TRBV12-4,TGTGCCAGCAGCCGGGACAACACAGATACGCAGTATTTT,CASSRDNTDTQYF
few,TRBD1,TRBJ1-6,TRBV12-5,TGTGCTAGTGGTTTGGGGACAGGGTTTTCACCCCTCCACTTT,CASGLGTGFSPLHF
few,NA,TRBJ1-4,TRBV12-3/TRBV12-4,TGTGCCAGCAGTTCCATCTATGAAAAACTGTTTTTT,CASSSIYEKLFF
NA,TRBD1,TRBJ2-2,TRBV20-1,TGCAGTGCTAGGTCGCGACAGGGGGCATCCGGGGAGCTGTTTTTT,CSARSRQGASGELFF
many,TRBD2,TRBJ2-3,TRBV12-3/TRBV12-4,TGTGCCTCCACAGCGGGGGGGAGCACAGATACGCAGTATTTT,CASTAGGSTDTQYF
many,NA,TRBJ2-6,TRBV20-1,TGCAGTGCCCGCGGTCCGCGGGCCAACGTCCTGACTTTC,CSARGPRANVLTF
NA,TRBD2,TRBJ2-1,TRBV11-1,TGTGCCAGCAGCTTAGCGAAGACTAGCGGGGTGGGCTCCTACAATGAGCAGTTCTTC,CASSLAKTSGVGSYNEQFF
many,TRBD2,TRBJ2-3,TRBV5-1,TGCGCCAGCAGCCCCCGGGGGGGCCGGGGAACAGATACGCAGTATTTT,CASSPRGGRGTDTQYF
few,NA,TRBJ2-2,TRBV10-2,TGCGCCAGCAGGTCCCAGTGGGGGGAGCTGTTTTTT,CASRSQWGELFF
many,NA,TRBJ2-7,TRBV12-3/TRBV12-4,TGTGCCAGCAGTTCCTTTGAGGACTCACTCGGGGAGCAGTACTTC,CASSSFEDSLGEQYF
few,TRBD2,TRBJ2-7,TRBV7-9,TGTGCCAGCAGCCCTCAGCGGGGGGACTCCTACGAGCAGTACTTC,CASSPQRGDSYEQYF
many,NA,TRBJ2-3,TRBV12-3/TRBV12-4,TGTGCCAGCAGTACCAGGTTACACTTCACAGATACGCAGTATTTT,CASSTRLHFTDTQYF
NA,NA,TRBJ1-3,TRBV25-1,TGTGCCAGCAGCGCCGATTGGAGAGGAAACACCATATATTTT,CASSADWRGNTIYF
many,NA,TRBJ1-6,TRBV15,TGTGCCACCAGCAGAGGACCACCGACAGACCACAATTCACCCCTCCACTTT,CATSRGPPTDHNSPLHF
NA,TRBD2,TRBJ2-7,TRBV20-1,TGCAGTGCTCAAGGGGGGGCTAGCGGGGGGGTCCCTAAGCAGTACTTC,CSAQGGASGGVPKQYF
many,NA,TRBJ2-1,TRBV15,TGTGCCACCGCTCCGATACTCCGCTCCTACAATGAGCAGTTCTTC,CATAPILRSYNEQFF
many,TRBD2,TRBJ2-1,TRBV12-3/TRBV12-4,TGTGCCAGCACCCCGAGGGGACTAGCGGGGTGGACCTACAATGAGCAGTTCTTC,CASTPRGLAGWTYNEQFF
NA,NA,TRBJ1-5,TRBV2,TGTGCCAGCAGTGTGGGAGTCGGAGGGCAGCCCCAGCATTTT,CASSVGVGGQPQHF
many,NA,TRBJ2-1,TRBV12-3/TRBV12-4,TGTGCCAGCAGACCAACCGGGATATCCTACAATGAGCAGTTCTTC,CASRPTGISYNEQFF
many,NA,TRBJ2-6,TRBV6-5,TGTGCCAGCAGTTACTCGAGTATGGAACCCTCTGGGGCCAACGTCCTGACTTTC,CASSYSSMEPSGANVLTF
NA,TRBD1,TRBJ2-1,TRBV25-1,TGTGCCAGCGTCGGTGGAGTCGGGGACAGGGGATTAGCCCCCTACAATGAGCAGTTCTTC,CASVGGVGDRGLAPYNEQFF
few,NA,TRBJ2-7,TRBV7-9,TGTGCCAGCAGCTTAGGGCCCCGAACGAGCTCCTACGAGCAGTACTTC,CASSLGPRTSSYEQYF
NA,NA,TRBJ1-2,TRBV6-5,TGTGCCAGCAGTTGGAGATCGAACTATGGCTACACCTTC,CASSWRSNYGYTF
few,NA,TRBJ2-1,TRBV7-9,TGTGCCAGCAGCTTAGCGGGGATGCGCAAGGGTGAGCAGTTCTTC,CASSLAGMRKGEQFF
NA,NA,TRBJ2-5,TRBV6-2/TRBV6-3,TGTGCCAGCAGTTACGCAGGGGTTCGGGAAGAGACCCAGTACTTC,CASSYAGVREETQYF
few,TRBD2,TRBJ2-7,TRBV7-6,TGTGCCAGCAGCTCAAATAGCGGGGGGTTACTCCACTACGAGCAGTACTTC,CASSSNSGGLLHYEQYF
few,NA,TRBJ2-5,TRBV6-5,TGTGCCAGCAGTTACTCTGGGATGGGGGAGACCCAGTACTTC,CASSYSGMGETQYF
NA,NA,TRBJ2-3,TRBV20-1,TGCAGTGCTGATGCTGGTAGCACAGATACGCAGTATTTT,CSADAGSTDTQYF
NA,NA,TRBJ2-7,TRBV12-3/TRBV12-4,TGTGCCAGCAGTTTAGGGGCCTCCACCGAGCAGTACTTC,CASSLGASTEQYF
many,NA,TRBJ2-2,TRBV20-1,TGCAGTGCTAGTGCGAGGCAGCCCCCGAACACCGGGGAGCTGTTTTTT,CSASARQPPNTGELFF
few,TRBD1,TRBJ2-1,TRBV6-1,TGTGCCAGCAGGGGGGACAGGGCCCCCAGGAGCTCCTACAATGAGCAGTTCTTC,CASRGDRAPRSSYNEQFF
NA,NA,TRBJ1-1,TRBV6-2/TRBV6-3,TGTGCCAGCAGTTACCGCCGACAGAATGAAGCTTTCTTT,CASSYRRQNEAFF
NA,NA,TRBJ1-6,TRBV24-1,TGTGCCACCAGTGATAAGGGGTCCTATAATTCACCCCTCCACTTT,CATSDKGSYNSPLHF
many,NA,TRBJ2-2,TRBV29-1,TGCAGCGTTTTAGCTCCAAACACCGGGGAGCTGTTTTTT,CSVLAPNTGELFF
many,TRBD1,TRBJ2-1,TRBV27,TGTGCCAGCAGCTCGATAACTAGGGACAGGGGGCTCAAAGCCAATGAGCAGTTCTTC,CASSSITRDRGLKANEQFF
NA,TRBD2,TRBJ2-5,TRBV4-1,TGCGCCAGCAGCCAAGTGTTTAAAGCGGGGGGGCAAGAGACCCAGTACTTC,CASSQVFKAGGQETQYF
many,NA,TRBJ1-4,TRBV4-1,TGCGCCAGCAGCCAAGAAACCCTGAGATACGAAAAACTGTTTTTT,CASSQETLRYEKLFF
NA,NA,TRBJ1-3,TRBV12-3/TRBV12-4,TGTGCCAGCAGTCTCCCGGGATCGGGCTCTGGAAACACCATATATTTT,CASSLPGSGSGNTIYF
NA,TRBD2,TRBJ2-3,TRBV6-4,TGTGCCAGCAAGGCTAGCGGGGCCCCCCTCTCACAAGATACGCAGTATTTT,CASKASGAPLSQDTQYF
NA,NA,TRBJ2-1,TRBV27,TGTGCCAGCAGTTTCAGGGTATCAGACAATGAGCAGTTCTTC,CASSFRVSDNEQFF
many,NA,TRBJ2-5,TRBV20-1,TGCAGTGCTAGAGGACCGCAAGAGACCCAGTACTTC,CSARGPQETQYF